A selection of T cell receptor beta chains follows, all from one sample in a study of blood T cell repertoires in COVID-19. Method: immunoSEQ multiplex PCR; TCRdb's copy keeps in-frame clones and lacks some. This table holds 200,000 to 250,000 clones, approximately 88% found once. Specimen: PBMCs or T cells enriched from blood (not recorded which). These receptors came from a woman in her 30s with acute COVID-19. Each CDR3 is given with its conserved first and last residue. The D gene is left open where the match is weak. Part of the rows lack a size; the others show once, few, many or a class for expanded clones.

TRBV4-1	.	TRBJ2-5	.	TGCGCCAGCAGCCAAGTTAAGGGGGAGACCCAGTACTTC	CASSQVKGETQYF
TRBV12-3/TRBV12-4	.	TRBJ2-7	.	TGTGCCAGCAGTTTGGGCAGGACCTACGAGCAGTACTTC	CASSLGRTYEQYF
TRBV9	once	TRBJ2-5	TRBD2	TGTGCCAGCAGCGTAGCTAGACTAGCGGGGGGGCCGGAGACCCAGTACTTC	CASSVARLAGGPETQYF
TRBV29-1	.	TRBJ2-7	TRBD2	TGCAGCGTTGGACTAGCGGAGCTAAGGGAGCAGTACTTC	CSVGLAELREQYF
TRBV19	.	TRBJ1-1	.	TGTGCCAGTAGGGACAGACCTATTGCTGAAGCTTTCTTT	CASRDRPIAEAFF
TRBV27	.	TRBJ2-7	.	TGTGCCAGCAGCCTTGGGGAGAACGCCTACGAGCAGTACTTC	CASSLGENAYEQYF
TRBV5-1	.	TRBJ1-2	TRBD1	TGCGCCAGCAAAGGGGGCGCAAGCTATGGCTACACCTTC	CASKGGASYGYTF
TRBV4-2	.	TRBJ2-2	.	TGTGCCAGCAGTCTAAGCGGCACCGGGGAGCTGTTTTTT	CASSLSGTGELFF
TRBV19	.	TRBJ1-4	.	TGTGCCAGTAGTAACCGGGGGATAGCTAATGAAAAACTGTTTTTT	CASSNRGIANEKLFF
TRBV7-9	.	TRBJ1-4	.	TGTGCCAGCAGCTGGGCCGTCAATGAAAAACTGTTTTTT	CASSWAVNEKLFF
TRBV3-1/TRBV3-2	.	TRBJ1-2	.	TGTGCCAGCAGCCCGACTTCCCTCTATGGCTACACCTTC	CASSPTSLYGYTF
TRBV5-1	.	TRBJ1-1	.	TGCGCCAGCAGCTTAATGAGAAACACTGAAGCTTTCTTT	CASSLMRNTEAFF
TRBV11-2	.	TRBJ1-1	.	TGTGCCAGCAGCTTCGGACTCTCGAACACTGAAGCTTTCTTT	CASSFGLSNTEAFF
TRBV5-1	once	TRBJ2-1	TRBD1	TGCGCCAGCCGAAAACAGGGGGACAATGAGCAGTTCTTC	CASRKQGDNEQFF
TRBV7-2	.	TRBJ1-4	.	TGTGCCAGCAGCTTAAGACAAGTTAATGAAAAACTGTTTTTT	CASSLRQVNEKLFF
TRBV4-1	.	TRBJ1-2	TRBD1	TGCGCCAGCAGCCAAGAAAATGCCGGGACAGGACGTGGCTACACCTTC	CASSQENAGTGRGYTF
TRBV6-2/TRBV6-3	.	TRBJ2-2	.	TGTGCCAGCAGTAGCTTAGCGATACAGAACACCGGGGAGCTGTTTTTT	CASSSLAIQNTGELFF
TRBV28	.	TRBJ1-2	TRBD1	TGTGCCAGCAGTTTGGGGGGACAGGGGAGTGGCTACACCTTC	CASSLGGQGSGYTF
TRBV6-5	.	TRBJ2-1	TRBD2	TGTGCCAGCCGGGTAGCGGGGTACAATGAGCAGTTCTTC	CASRVAGYNEQFF
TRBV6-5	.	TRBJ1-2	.	TGTGCCAGCATTTGGGAGGACTATGGCTACACCTTC	CASIWEDYGYTF
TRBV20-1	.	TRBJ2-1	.	TGCAGTGCTAGTAAGACGGGGAGAAGATACAATGAGCAGTTCTTC	CSASKTGRRYNEQFF
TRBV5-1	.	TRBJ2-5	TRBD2	TGCGCCAGCAGCTTGGTACTAGCGGGCCTCCAGGAGACCCAGTACTTC	CASSLVLAGLQETQYF